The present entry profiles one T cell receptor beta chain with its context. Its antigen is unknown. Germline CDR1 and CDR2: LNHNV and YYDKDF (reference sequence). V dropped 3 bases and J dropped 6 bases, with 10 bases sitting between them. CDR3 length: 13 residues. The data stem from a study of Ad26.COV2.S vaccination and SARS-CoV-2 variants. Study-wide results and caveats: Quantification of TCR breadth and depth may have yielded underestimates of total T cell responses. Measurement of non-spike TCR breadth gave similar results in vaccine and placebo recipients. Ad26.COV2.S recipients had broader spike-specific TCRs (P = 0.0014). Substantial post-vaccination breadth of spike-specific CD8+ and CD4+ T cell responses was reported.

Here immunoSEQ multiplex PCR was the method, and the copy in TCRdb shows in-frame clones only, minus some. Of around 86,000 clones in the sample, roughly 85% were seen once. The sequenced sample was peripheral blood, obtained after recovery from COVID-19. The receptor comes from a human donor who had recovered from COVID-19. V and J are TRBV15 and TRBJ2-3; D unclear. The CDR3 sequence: CATSSLGWDTQYF. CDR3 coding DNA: TGTGCCACCAGCAGCCTGGGGTGGGATACGCAGTATTTT.